Following are 7 T cell receptor beta chains from one sample sequenced in a study of blood T cell repertoires in COVID-19. Generated by immunoSEQ multiplex PCR, the TCRdb table keeps only in-frame clones and is missing some. Here the sample spans 130,000 to 150,000 clones, 87% being singletons. Source material: PBMCs or T cells enriched from blood (not recorded which). These TCRs come from a woman aged 40-49 years who had been exposed to COVID-19.

The rearrangement joins TRBV9 to TRBJ2-1, with 11 bases fitting TRBD2. This CDR3 contains 17 residues. Germline V gene data show CDR1 as SGDLS and CDR2 as YYNGEE. Trimming took 0 bases from V and 5 from J; bases not matched to a gene: 7. The CDR3 region is CASSVVGTSGRDNEQFF. The CDR3 coding sequence is TGTGCCAGCAGCGTAGTTGGGACTAGCGGACGTGACAATGAGCAGTTCTTC.

This clone was observed once. The V call is TRBV6-1, the J call TRBJ2-3; D is possibly TRBD2 (5 bases). The CDR3 consists of 14 residues. CDR1 MNHNS and CDR2 SASEGT come from the germline V gene. Trimming stripped 1 base from V and 4 bases from J, with 9 bases between. In DNA form, the CDR3 reads TGTGCCAGCAGTGAAGGGAGGAAGTCAGATACGCAGTATTTT. The encoded protein is CASSEGRKSDTQYF.

The chain links TRBV5-6 to TRBJ1-2, with a weak D call TRBD1 (6 bases). CDR1 and CDR2 (germline): SGHDT, YYEEEE. The CDR3 spans 11 residues. Trimming removed 5 bases from V and 8 bases from J, with 10 bases in between. DNA of the CDR3: TGTGCCAGCAGACGGGACAAGGGCTACACCTTC. This translates into CASRRDKGYTF.

The CDR3 here is CASSLFGQGAYEQYF. CDR3 in DNA: TGTGCCAGCAGCTTATTCGGTCAGGGGGCCTACGAGCAGTACTTC. This chain connects TRBV7-8 to TRBJ2-7, with TRBD1 identical over 7 bases. The CDR3 extends over 15 amino acids. Germline CDR1 and CDR2: SGHVS and FQNEAQ. The V and J ends lost 2 bases and 2 bases, in that order; junction bases with no gene match: 6.

The V gene is TRBV2, the J gene TRBJ1-5; D is undetermined. Per germline, CDR1 SNHLY and CDR2 FYNNEI. The CDR3 has 13 amino acids. The V and J ends lost 3 bases and 1 base respectively, with 4 bases between them. DNA of the CDR3: TGTGCCAGCAGTGAGGGCAGCAATCAGCCCCAGCATTTT. Its translation: CASSEGSNQPQHF.

The CDR3 DNA is TGTGCCACCAGTTCGGCGGGGGAGGGGGAGCTGTTTTTT. Amino acids: CATSSAGEGELFF. The rearrangement links TRBV24-1 to TRBJ2-2, with 7 bases identical to TRBD2. Germline V gene sequence: CDR1 KGHDR, CDR2 SFDVKD. The CDR3 runs to 13 residues. After removal of 6 bases from V and 8 bases from J, the junction contained 5 bases not matched to a gene.

The CDR3 reads CASSPKNIQYF. CDR3 nucleotides: TGCGCCAGCAGCCCAAAAAACATTCAGTACTTC. The genes are TRBV10-2 and TRBJ2-4, with unresolved D. Deletions cut 6 bases from V and 4 bases from J, with 4 bases between. The CDR3 runs 11 residues. Germline CDR1 and CDR2: WSHSY and SAAADI.